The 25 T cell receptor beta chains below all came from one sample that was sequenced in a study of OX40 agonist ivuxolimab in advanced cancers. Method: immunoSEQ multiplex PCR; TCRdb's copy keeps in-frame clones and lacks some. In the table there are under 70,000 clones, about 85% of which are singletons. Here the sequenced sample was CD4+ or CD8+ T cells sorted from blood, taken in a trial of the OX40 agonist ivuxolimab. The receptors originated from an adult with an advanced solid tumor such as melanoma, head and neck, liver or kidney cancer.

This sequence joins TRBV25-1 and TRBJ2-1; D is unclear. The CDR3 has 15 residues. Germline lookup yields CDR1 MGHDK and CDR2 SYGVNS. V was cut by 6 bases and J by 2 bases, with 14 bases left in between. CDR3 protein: CASRFITSPYNEQFF. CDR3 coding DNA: TGTGCCAGCAGATTCATAACTTCCCCCTACAATGAGCAGTTCTTC.

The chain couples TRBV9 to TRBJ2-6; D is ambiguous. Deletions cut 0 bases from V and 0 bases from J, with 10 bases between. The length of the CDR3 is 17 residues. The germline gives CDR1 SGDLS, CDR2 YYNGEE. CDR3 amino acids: CASSVGGLLSGANVLTF. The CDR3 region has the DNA TGTGCCAGCAGCGTAGGAGGCCTCCTCTCTGGGGCCAACGTCCTGACTTTC.

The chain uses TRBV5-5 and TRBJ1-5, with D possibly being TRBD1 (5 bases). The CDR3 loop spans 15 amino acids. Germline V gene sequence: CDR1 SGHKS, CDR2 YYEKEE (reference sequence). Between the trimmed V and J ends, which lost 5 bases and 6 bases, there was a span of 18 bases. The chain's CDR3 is CASRPGWAGSQPQHF. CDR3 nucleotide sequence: TGTGCCAGCAGACCGGGGTGGGCAGGGAGTCAGCCCCAGCATTTT.

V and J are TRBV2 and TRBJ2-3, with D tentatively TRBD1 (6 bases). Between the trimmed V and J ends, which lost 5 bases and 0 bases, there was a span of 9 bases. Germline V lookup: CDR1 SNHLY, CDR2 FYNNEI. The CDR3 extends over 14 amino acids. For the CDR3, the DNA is TGTGCCAGCAGTACAGGGTCTAGCACAGATACGCAGTATTTT. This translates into CASSTGSSTDTQYF.

The CDR3 nucleotides read TGCGCCAGCAGCCAAGATTTCGAGTCTTCCACTGAAGCTTTCTTT. Translation: CASSQDFESSTEAFF. The J gene is TRBJ1-1, the V gene TRBV4-1; no clear D. This CDR3 has 15 amino acids. The germline V and J ends were trimmed by 0 bases and 4 bases, with 12 bases remaining between them. CDR1 and CDR2 (germline): MGHRA, YSYEKL.

The CDR3, as DNA: TGTGCCAGCAGCTCCGGGGTGGGACAGGGTGCAGATACGCAGTATTTT. This translates into CASSSGVGQGADTQYF. The V call is TRBV9, the J call TRBJ2-3; 9 bases are a match to TRBD1. The CDR3 length is 16 residues. With V trimmed by 4 bases and J by 4 bases, 10 bases remained unmatched. Germline V gene sequence: CDR1 SGDLS, CDR2 YYNGEE.

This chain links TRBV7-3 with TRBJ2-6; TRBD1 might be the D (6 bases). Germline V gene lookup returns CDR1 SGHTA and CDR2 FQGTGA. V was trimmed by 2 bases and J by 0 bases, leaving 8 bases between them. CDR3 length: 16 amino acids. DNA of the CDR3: TGTGCCAGCAGCTTAGGGGGCCCCTCTGGGGCCAACGTCCTGACTTTC. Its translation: CASSLGGPSGANVLTF.

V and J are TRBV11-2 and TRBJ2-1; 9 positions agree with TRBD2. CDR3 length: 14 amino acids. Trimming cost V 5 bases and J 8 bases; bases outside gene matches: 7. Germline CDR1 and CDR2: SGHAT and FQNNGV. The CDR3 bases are TGTGCCAGCAGCCCTAGCGGGATGGTTGATGAGCAGTTCTTC. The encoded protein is CASSPSGMVDEQFF.

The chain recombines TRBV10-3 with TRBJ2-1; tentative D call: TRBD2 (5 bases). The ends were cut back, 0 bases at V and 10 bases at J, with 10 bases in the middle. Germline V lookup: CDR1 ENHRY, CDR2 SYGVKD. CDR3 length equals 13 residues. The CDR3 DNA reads TGTGCCATCAGTGAGTCTATCGGCGGGGAGCAGTTCTTC. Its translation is CAISESIGGEQFF.

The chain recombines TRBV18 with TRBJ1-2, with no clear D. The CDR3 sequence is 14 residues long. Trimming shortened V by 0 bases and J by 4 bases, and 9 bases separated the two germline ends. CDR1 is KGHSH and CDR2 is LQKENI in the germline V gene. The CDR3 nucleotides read TGTGCCAGCTCACCACCGGCAGGCCCCTATGGCTACACCTTC. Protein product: CASSPPAGPYGYTF.

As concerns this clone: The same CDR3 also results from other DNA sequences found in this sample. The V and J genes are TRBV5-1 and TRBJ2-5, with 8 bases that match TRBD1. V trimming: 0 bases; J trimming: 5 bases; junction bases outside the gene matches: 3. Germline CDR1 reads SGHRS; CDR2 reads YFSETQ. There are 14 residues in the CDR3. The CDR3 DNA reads TGCGCCAGCAGCTTGGGGCAGGGGGCCGAGACCCAGTACTTC. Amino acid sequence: CASSLGQGAETQYF.

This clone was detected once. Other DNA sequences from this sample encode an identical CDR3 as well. The CDR3 coding sequence is TGTGCCAGCAGCTTAGCCGGCGGGGCCTACGAGCAGTACTTC. It yields the protein CASSLAGGAYEQYF. The V gene is TRBV7-2, the J gene TRBJ2-7; D is possibly TRBD2 (6 bases). Between the trimmed V and J ends, which lost 0 bases and 2 bases, there was a span of 8 bases. Looked up from germline, CDR1 is SGHTA and CDR2 is FQGNSA. The CDR3 is made up of 14 amino acids.

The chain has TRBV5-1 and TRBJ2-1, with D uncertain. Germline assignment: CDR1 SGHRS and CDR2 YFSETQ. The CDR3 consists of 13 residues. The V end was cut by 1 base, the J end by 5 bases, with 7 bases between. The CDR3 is CASSLSRDNEQFF. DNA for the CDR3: TGCGCCAGCAGCTTGAGTCGGGACAATGAGCAGTTCTTC.

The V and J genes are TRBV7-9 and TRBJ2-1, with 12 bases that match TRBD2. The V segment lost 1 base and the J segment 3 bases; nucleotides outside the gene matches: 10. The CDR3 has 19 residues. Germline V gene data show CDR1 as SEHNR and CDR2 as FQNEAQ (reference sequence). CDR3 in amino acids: CASSLVKGLAGGNYNEQFF. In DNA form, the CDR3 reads TGTGCCAGCAGCTTAGTGAAGGGTCTAGCGGGAGGGAACTACAATGAGCAGTTCTTC.

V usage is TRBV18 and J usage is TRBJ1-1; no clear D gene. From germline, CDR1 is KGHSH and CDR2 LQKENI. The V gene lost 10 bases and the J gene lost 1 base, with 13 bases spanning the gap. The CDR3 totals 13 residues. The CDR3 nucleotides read TGTGCCACCGGGCTAAACTCGAACACTGAAGCTTTCTTT. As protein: CATGLNSNTEAFF.

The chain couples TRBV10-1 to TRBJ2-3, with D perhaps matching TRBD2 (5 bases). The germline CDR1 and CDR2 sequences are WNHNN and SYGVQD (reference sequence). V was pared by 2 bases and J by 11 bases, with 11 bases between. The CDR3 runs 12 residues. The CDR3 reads CASSEGLAGQYF. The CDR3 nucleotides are TGCGCCAGCAGTGAGGGACTGGCGGGGCAGTATTTT.

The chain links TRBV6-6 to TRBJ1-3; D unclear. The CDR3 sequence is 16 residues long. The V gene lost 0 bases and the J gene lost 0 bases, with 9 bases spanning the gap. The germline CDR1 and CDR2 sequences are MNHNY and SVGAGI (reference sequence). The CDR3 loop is CASSYSAPLSGNTIYF. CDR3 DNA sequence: TGTGCCAGCAGTTACTCGGCCCCGCTCTCTGGAAACACCATATATTTT.

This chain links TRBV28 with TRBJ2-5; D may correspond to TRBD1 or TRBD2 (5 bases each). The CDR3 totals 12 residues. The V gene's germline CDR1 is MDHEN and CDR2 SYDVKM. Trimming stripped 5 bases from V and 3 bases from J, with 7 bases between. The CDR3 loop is CASSGTEETQYF. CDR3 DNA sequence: TGTGCCAGCAGTGGGACGGAAGAGACCCAGTACTTC.

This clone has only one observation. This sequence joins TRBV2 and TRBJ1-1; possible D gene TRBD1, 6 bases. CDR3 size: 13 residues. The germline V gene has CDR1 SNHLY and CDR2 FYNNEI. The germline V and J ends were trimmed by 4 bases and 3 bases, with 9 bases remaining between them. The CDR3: CASSGGLDTEAFF. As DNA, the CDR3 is TGTGCCAGCAGTGGGGGGCTGGACACTGAAGCTTTCTTT. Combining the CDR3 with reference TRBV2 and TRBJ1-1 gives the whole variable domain EPEVTQTPSHQVTQMGQEVILRCVPISNHLYFYWYRQILGQKVEFLVSFYNNEISEKSEIFDDQFSVERPDGSNFTLKIRSTKLEDSAMYFCASSGGLDTEAFFGQGTRLTVV.

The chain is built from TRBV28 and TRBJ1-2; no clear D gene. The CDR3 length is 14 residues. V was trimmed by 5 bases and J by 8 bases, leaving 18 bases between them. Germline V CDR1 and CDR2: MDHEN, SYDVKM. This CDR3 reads CASSALGRDLGYTF. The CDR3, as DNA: TGTGCCAGCAGTGCCCTCGGGAGGGATCTAGGCTACACCTTC.

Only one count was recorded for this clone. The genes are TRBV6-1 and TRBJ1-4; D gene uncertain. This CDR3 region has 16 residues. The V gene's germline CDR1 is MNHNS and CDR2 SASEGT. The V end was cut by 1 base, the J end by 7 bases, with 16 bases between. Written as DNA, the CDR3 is TGTGCCAGCAGTGAAGACTCCCCGGCATTAAGTGAAAAACTGTTTTTT. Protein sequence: CASSEDSPALSEKLFF.

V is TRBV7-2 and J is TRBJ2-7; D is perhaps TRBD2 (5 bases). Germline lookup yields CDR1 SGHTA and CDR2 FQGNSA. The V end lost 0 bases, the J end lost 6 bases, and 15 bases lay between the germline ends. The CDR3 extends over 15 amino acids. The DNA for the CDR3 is TGTGCCAGCAGCTTAGCGCCTCCAGGACTGGGCGAGCAGTACTTC. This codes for CASSLAPPGLGEQYF.

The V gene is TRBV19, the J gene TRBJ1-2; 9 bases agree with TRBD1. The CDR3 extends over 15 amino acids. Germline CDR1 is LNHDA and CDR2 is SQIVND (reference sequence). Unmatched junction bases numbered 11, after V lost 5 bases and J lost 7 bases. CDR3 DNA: TGTGCCAGTAGTGTCCAAACAGGGGGCGGTTTTGGCTACACCTTC. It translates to CASSVQTGGGFGYTF.

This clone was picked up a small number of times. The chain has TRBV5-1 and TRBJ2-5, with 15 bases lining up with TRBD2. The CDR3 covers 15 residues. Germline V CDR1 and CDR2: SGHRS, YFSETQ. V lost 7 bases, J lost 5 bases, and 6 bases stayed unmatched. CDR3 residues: CASGLAGGPLETQYF. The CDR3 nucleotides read TGCGCCAGCGGACTAGCGGGAGGGCCATTGGAGACCCAGTACTTC.

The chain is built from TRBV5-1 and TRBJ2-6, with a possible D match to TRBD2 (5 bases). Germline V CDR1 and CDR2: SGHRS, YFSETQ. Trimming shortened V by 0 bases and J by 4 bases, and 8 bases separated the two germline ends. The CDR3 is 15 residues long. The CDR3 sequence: CASSLGGVGANVLTF. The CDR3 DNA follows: TGCGCCAGCAGCTTGGGGGGAGTCGGGGCCAACGTCCTGACTTTC.